This T cell receptor (beta chain) appears in the sequencing data of a study of T cell repertoires in cytomegalovirus infection. Across the study: CMV infection together with matching HLA type was indicated by public TCR beta signatures. Broader study findings: The ex vivo response was dominated by HLA-C-restricted CMV-specific TCR beta clonotypes.

In TCRdb, the reads were re-called with MiXCR into one record per CDR3 protein. The top ten clones hold roughly a sixth of a sample with about half a million distinct CDR3 sequences, about 33% of them seen once. Regarding this clonotype: Its antigen is currently unknown.

Looked up from germline, CDR1 is GTSNPN and CDR2 is SVGIG (reference sequence). J lost 5 bases, V lost 3 bases, and 5 bases had no gene match. This CDR3 has 13 amino acids. Sequences were derived from cultured PBMCs, sampled from culture after CMV antigen stimulation. The gene calls are TRBV30 and TRBJ1-1; 8 bases fit TRBD1. The receptor's source is a human donor in good health (CMV status not recorded). Some clones in this sample may be carry-over from other donors' samples. This chain's CDR3 is CAWSGQGRTEAFF. CDR3 nucleotides: TGTGCCTGGAGCGGACAGGGAAGGACTGAAGCTTTCTTT.